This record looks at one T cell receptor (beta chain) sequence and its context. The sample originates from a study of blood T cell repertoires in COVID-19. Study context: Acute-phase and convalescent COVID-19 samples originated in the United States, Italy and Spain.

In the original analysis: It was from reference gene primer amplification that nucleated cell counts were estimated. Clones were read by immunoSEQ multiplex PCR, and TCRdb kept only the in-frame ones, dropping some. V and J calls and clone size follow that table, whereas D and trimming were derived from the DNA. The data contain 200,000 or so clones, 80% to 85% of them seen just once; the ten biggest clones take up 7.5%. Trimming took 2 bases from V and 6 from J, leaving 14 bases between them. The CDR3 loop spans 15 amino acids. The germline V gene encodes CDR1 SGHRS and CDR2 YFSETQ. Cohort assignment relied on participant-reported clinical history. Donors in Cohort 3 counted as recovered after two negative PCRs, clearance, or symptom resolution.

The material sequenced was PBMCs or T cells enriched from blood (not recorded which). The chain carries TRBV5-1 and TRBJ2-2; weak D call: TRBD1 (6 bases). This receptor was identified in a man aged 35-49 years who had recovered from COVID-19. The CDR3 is CASSFAQGQAGELFF. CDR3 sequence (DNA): TGCGCCAGCAGCTTTGCACAGGGTCAGGCCGGGGAGCTGTTTTTT.